This T cell receptor beta chain was recorded in a study of OX40 agonist ivuxolimab in advanced cancers. Study-wide context: In this trial design, patients received ivuxolimab intravenously at 0.01 to 10 mg/kg every 2 weeks. Head and neck, renal cell, melanoma or hepatocellular carcinoma were the cancers that dose-escalation patients had.

This CDR3 region has 14 residues. Trimming stripped 4 bases from V and 2 bases from J, with 10 bases between. Germline assignment: CDR1 SGHRS and CDR2 YFSETQ. Broader study findings: The authors did not determine the antigen specificity of the expanded peripheral T cells.

As regards this clone: The antigen remains unidentified.

Repertoires were generated with immunoSEQ multiplex PCR, while TCRdb's copy carries only in-frame clones and drops some. The sample includes 65,000 or so clones, 80% to 95% of them seen just once. Autoimmune disease history or systemic immunosuppression excluded patients. V usage is TRBV5-1 and J usage is TRBJ1-3; no clear D gene. The sequenced sample was CD4+ or CD8+ T cells sorted from blood, obtained in a trial of the OX40 agonist ivuxolimab. The receptor's source is an adult with an advanced solid tumor such as melanoma, head and neck, liver or kidney cancer. CDR3 sequence: CASSSPETGNTIYF. The CDR3 nucleotides are TGCGCCAGCAGCAGCCCAGAAACTGGAAACACCATATATTTT.